A selection of T cell receptor beta chains follows, all from one sample in a study of long-term antiretroviral therapy in people with HIV. Libraries were prepared by immunoSEQ multiplex PCR; TCRdb keeps only in-frame clonotypes and omits some of them. In the table there are 25,000 to 30,000 clones, roughly 80% of which are singletons. The material was unsorted PBMCs, obtained 0.8 years before starting antiretroviral therapy. Every receptor here comes from a man aged 18 to 30 with HIV. The CDR3 runs from the conserved cysteine through the conserved F or W. The D gene is left open where the match is weak. Some rows have no size entry. The others give once, few or many, or a class for an expanded clone.

>TRBJ2-1|TRBD2|16|few|TRBV4-2
CASSQDPRGGSNEQFF
TGTGCCAGCAGCCAAGATCCCCGGGGGGGGTCGAATGAGCAGTTCTTC
>TRBJ1-2|NA|15|once|TRBV28
CASSLFVSDRYGYTF
TGTGCCAGCAGTTTATTTGTCTCAGACCGTTATGGCTACACCTTC
>TRBJ2-1|TRBD2|14|NA|TRBV2
CASSGGAGGNEQFF
TGTGCCAGCAGTGGCGGCGCGGGAGGGAATGAGCAGTTCTTC
>TRBJ2-7|NA|14|NA|TRBV27
CASSLSRDSYEQYF
TGTGCCAGCAGTTTATCGAGGGACTCCTACGAGCAGTACTTC
>TRBJ1-2|NA|15|NA|TRBV7-2
CASSLYSSGIYGYTF
TGTGCCAGCAGCTTATATTCGTCAGGGATCTATGGCTACACCTTC
>TRBJ2-7|NA|13|NA|TRBV11-2
CASSKGPAYEQYF
TGTGCCAGCAGCAAGGGACCCGCTTACGAGCAGTACTTC
>TRBJ1-1|NA|11|NA|TRBV2
CASSEEGSAFF
TGTGCCAGCAGTGAAGAGGGTTCGGCTTTCTTT
>TRBJ2-1|NA|16|NA|TRBV29-1
CSVLHSGQGSYNEQFF
TGCAGCGTCCTACATTCAGGCCAAGGGTCCTACAATGAGCAGTTCTTC
>TRBJ1-1|NA|16|NA|TRBV19
CASSSITGQPNTEAFF
TGTGCCAGTAGTTCCATAACGGGACAACCAAACACTGAAGCTTTCTTT
>TRBJ1-1|NA|14|few|TRBV11-1
CASSARGLNTEAFF
TGTGCCAGCAGCGCCAGGGGACTGAACACTGAAGCTTTCTTT
>TRBJ2-2|TRBD1|15|NA|TRBV7-3
CASSLRQGIGGELFF
TGTGCCAGCAGCTTAAGACAGGGCATAGGCGGGGAGCTGTTTTTT
>TRBJ2-5|TRBD1|15|NA|TRBV5-1
CASSFGTGVGETQYF
TGCGCCAGCAGCTTTGGGACAGGTGTAGGGGAGACCCAGTACTTC
>TRBJ1-1|NA|13|NA|TRBV16
CASSRSMNTEAFF
TGTGCCAGCAGCCGTAGTATGAACACTGAAGCTTTCTTT
>TRBJ1-4|TRBD1|16|NA|TRBV5-1
CASSVGQGGANEKLFF
TGCGCCAGCAGCGTGGGACAGGGGGGAGCTAATGAAAAACTGTTTTTT
>TRBJ2-1|TRBD2|18|NA|TRBV4-2
CASSQDGTSGGAYNEQFF
TGTGCCAGCAGCCAAGACGGGACTAGCGGGGGGGCCTACAATGAGCAGTTCTTC
>TRBJ2-5|TRBD1|15|NA|TRBV18
CASSLQGAKQETQYF
TGTGCCAGCTCACTCCAGGGGGCTAAACAAGAGACCCAGTACTTC
>TRBJ2-1|TRBD1|13|NA|TRBV4-3
CASSQIIRGEQFF
TGCGCCAGCAGCCAGATAATCAGGGGGGAGCAGTTCTTC
>TRBJ2-5|NA|16|NA|TRBV5-5
CASSLLGQPRQETQYF
TGTGCCAGCAGCTTATTAGGGCAACCGCGCCAAGAGACCCAGTACTTC
>TRBJ2-1|TRBD2|14|NA|TRBV30
CAWRQAGAANEQFF
TGTGCCTGGAGACAAGCGGGAGCGGCCAATGAGCAGTTCTTC
>TRBJ2-2|NA|14|NA|TRBV19
CASSGRLDVGELFF
TGTGCCAGTAGCGGCCGACTAGACGTCGGGGAGCTGTTTTTT
>TRBJ1-2|NA|14|NA|TRBV6-5
CASTWSQEGYGYTF
TGTGCCAGCACATGGTCCCAGGAGGGCTATGGCTACACCTTC
>TRBJ1-5|TRBD1|19|NA|TRBV7-7
CASSHKRTGGPYNPQPQHF
TGTGCTAGCAGCCATAAGCGGACAGGGGGACCCTACAACCCTCAGCCCCAGCATTTT
>TRBJ2-5|TRBD1|16|NA|TRBV4-3
CASSQGGQGGSETQYF
TGCGCCAGCAGCCAAGGGGGACAGGGGGGTTCAGAGACCCAGTACTTC
>TRBJ1-6|NA|14|NA|TRBV5-1
CASSSDRGNSPLHF
TGCGCCAGCAGCTCGGACAGAGGAAATTCACCCCTCCACTTT
>TRBJ2-2|NA|14|NA|TRBV30
CAWSAKSAPGELFF
TGTGCCTGGAGTGCAAAGTCCGCCCCCGGGGAGCTGTTTTTT
>TRBJ2-2|NA|12|few|TRBV7-2
CASPDGTGELFF
TGTGCCAGCCCCGACGGCACCGGGGAGCTGTTTTTT
>TRBJ1-2|NA|15|NA|TRBV5-1
CASSLVGGFFYGYTF
TGCGCCAGCAGCTTGGTAGGAGGATTTTTCTATGGCTACACCTTC